This TCR beta chain emerged from a study of tumor-infiltrating lymphocytes in primary liver carcinoma (dated by TCRdb to 2016 to 2017). Turning to the overall study: The five patients, three men and two women aged 30 to 69 years, had hepatocellular carcinoma (four) or combined HCC and intrahepatic cholangiocarcinoma (one). Each sample produced about 3.5 to 7.5 million productive TCRbeta reads, and read depth showed no significant difference between tissue types. Across five regions of each liver tumor, along with adjacent normal tissue and blood, the study brought together TCRbeta repertoire sequencing, expression microarrays and whole-exome sequencing. A total of 35 specimens from 5 patients underwent TCRbeta repertoire sequencing, comprising 25 or so tumor regions, 5 adjacent noncancerous liver tissues and 5 peripheral blood samples. The five patients had tumors of stage T1-T3 N0M0, with maximum diameters ranging from roughly 4.2 to 11 cm. Technical replicate repertoires showed high reproducibility, with mean shared-clone rates roughly 0.89 and correlation coefficients above 0.95. The 25 or so tumor region samples were profiled with Agilent mRNA microarrays so that TCRbeta repertoire diversity could be related to the local molecular phenotype.

On the study overall, not on this receptor specifically: Only the TCR beta chain was sequenced, which likely underestimates true repertoire diversity because unpaired alpha chains were not captured. The study included only four to six patients, and the authors note findings should be validated in a larger study. Only about 8-25% of top clones were present in all five regions of a tumor, suggesting spatial heterogeneity of tumor-infiltrating T cells. Repertoire overlap was higher between tumor regions (mean approximately 36%) than tumor-adjacent (approximately 17%) or tumor-blood (about 14%) pairs, consistent with antigen-driven expansion. Because the samples were bulk and unsorted, CD4+ and CD8+ T cell repertoires could not be compared. A significantly larger repertoire fraction was made up by the top 250 clones in tumors than in blood (p = 0.039).

Without any cell sorting, total RNA and DNA were co-extracted from approximately 22-30 mg of bulk tissue using the AllPrep DNA/RNA mini kit. Five patients with histopathologically diagnosed primary liver carcinoma underwent surgical resection in China between late 2015 and early 2016. At the time of sampling, the patients had chronic HBV infection and had not received any treatment. Five spatially separated regions were sampled from each tumor: the superior, inferior, left-lateral and right-lateral poles, plus the tumor centre. More than 85% viable tumor cells were found by histology in every tumor sample. Fresh tumor and adjacent tissue pieces were bisected, with one half stored in RNAlater at -80 degrees C and the other half sent for histology. A constant-region primer and ProtoScript II reverse transcriptase were used to reverse-transcribe TCRbeta-specific cDNA from roughly 0.5 ug total RNA. TCRbeta libraries were built with three nested multiplex PCR rounds, a slightly modified ARM-PCR procedure. The first two PCR rounds used multiplex TRBV1-TRBV30 forward primers with a Cbeta reverse primer, each for approximately 10 cycles. A final 25-cycle PCR with Deep VentR polymerase added sample barcodes and Illumina adapters. Before sequencing, amplicons of 200-500 bp were gel-purified using a QIAquick gel extraction kit. An Illumina HiSeq 2500 was used to sequence the TCRbeta amplicons, generating 250-bp paired-end reads. The authors processed their data as follows. Quality trimming of reads was performed with Trimmomatic v0.33, and paired reads were merged with FLASH v1.2.11 so that full CDR3 sequences could be recovered. V, D and J germline segments were assigned to the rearranged TCRbeta sequences using MiGEC v1.2.1b. Clonotype statistics and Shannon-Wiener diversity indices were calculated with VDJtools v1.0.0. Except for diversity analysis, only each sample's 250 most abundant clonotypes were used in subsequent analyses to reduce sampling bias. TCRdb trimmed the raw reads at Q25, called clones with MiXCR and kept productive beta chains. Rows are combined by CDR3 protein, so each entry shows the most common genes and DNA. These V and J calls are TCRdb output, not the study's own analysis. The sample contains around 190,000 distinct CDR3 sequences, 70% to 90% of them found a single time. The top ten hold 18% of the sample.

This clonotype showed up just once. There is no known antigen for this receptor. One base away lies a much larger clone, so this may be a sequencing read error. The germline V gene specifies SNHLY as CDR1 and FYNNEI as CDR2. The CDR3 runs 15 amino acids, cysteine and phenylalanine included. Just the 45-base CDR3 DNA is kept, in frame starting at base 1. The sequence links TRBV2 to TRBJ1-1; TRBD1 is possibly the D segment (5 matching bases). The specimen sequenced was tumor tissue from primary liver carcinoma. This receptor was identified in a man aged 35 to 55 with primary liver carcinoma and hepatitis B virus infection. The nucleotide sequence is given as TGTACCACAGCGGTCCGGGGCGCAGAGGTCGGTGAAGCTTTCTTT. Translated, this gives CTTAVRGAEVGEAFF. Beyond the CDR3, the reference TRBV2 and TRBJ1-1 genes provide the residues; the full variable domain reads: EPEVTQTPSHQVTQMGQEVILRCVPISNHLYFYWYRQILGQKVEFLVSFYNNEISEKSEIFDDQFSVERPDGSNFTLKIRSTKLEDSAMYFCTTAVRGAEVGEAFFGQGTRLTVV.